The clone carrying this T cell receptor (beta chain) occurred a few times. What it binds is not known. Germline lookup yields CDR1 SGHTA and CDR2 FQGTGA. Trimming removed 1 base from V and 4 bases from J, with 14 bases in between. The length of the CDR3 is 15 residues. Sequencing was performed with immunoSEQ multiplex PCR; in TCRdb, only in-frame clones are kept and a portion is missing. The table records roughly 86,000 clones, just over 85% of them present only once. The data were obtained in a study of OX40 agonist ivuxolimab in advanced cancers. Overall study findings and caveats: Clonal expansion by week 6 occurred in CD4+ and CD8+ blood T cells (at 0.1 to 3.0 mg/kg). CD4+ T cells averaged fewer expanded clones than CD8+ T cells.

This sequence originates from an adult with an advanced solid tumor such as melanoma, head and neck, liver or kidney cancer. The rearrangement joins TRBV7-3 to TRBJ2-7; weak D call: TRBD2 (5 bases). The specimen was CD4+ or CD8+ T cells sorted from blood, collected in a trial of the OX40 agonist ivuxolimab. The CDR3 reads CASSLMAGNGYEQYF. The DNA for the CDR3 is TGTGCCAGCAGCTTAATGGCCGGGAATGGTTACGAGCAGTACTTC.